Listed below are T cell receptor beta chains from one sample, sequenced in a study of cytomegalovirus exposure and HLA in healthy donors. Using immunoSEQ multiplex PCR, the repertoire was profiled, and TCRdb retains in-frame clones only, with some absent. The table has a few hundred thousand clones, roughly 90% seen once. The sample comprised PBMCs. Receptors were obtained from a woman aged 18-30 years in good health and CMV-seronegative. Both conserved end residues are part of each CDR3. The order of the fields is CDR3 protein, V gene.

CDR3aa: CASRQKRGQQRYNSPLHF; v_gene: TRBV2
CDR3aa: CASSPRIVNTEAFF; v_gene: TRBV7-9
CDR3aa: CASGLGTNTETQYF; v_gene: TRBV12-5
CDR3aa: CASSSAGTNYGYTF; v_gene: TRBV28
CDR3aa: CASSPRDRGEVEAFF; v_gene: TRBV11-2
CDR3aa: CASKASGGSGELFF; v_gene: TRBV28
CDR3aa: CASSLPGQEKQETQYF; v_gene: TRBV23-1
CDR3aa: CASSDRGAMPQHF; v_gene: TRBV6-1
CDR3aa: CSVSGLAGGPNTGELFF; v_gene: TRBV29-1
CDR3aa: CASSMEVQGNSPLHF; v_gene: TRBV27
CDR3aa: CASTAGERTDTQYF; v_gene: TRBV5-1
CDR3aa: CASSTSEGAFPSPEAFF; v_gene: TRBV19
CDR3aa: CASSGSGGTNTGELFF; v_gene: TRBV5-4
CDR3aa: CASSTDSNQPQHF; v_gene: TRBV6-5
CDR3aa: CASSTTSGGADTQYF; v_gene: TRBV6-5
CDR3aa: CASSQVPGQGYSPLHF; v_gene: TRBV4-3
CDR3aa: CASTLGQNTEAFF; v_gene: TRBV5-1
CDR3aa: CASSLVLFSSGSYEQYF; v_gene: TRBV28
CDR3aa: CASSSPRTADDGYTF; v_gene: TRBV6-5
CDR3aa: CASSRGQIQDNEQFF; v_gene: TRBV5-8
CDR3aa: CASSLVGRVSGQGANEQFF; v_gene: TRBV11-2
CDR3aa: CASSQEAGGHGEQFF; v_gene: TRBV4-2
CDR3aa: CASSEVREQNQPQHF; v_gene: TRBV2
CDR3aa: CASSLSEGANEKLFF; v_gene: TRBV19
CDR3aa: CATWAETQYF; v_gene: TRBV6-4
CDR3aa: CASSTGNHHEQYF; v_gene: TRBV18
CDR3aa: CASSSTGGNTEAFF; v_gene: TRBV7-9
CDR3aa: CASSPGQINQPQHF; v_gene: TRBV7-8
CDR3aa: CASRFTATGELFF; v_gene: TRBV11-2